This note documents a single T cell receptor (beta chain) sequence. Its antigen has not been determined. No much larger clone is present one base from it, and per-base qualities are unavailable. The library came from the immunoSEQ multiplex PCR assay. A mixture of 60 forward primers for TCR Vbeta segments and 13 reverse primers for TCR Jbeta segments was used in the multiplex PCR. A multiplex PCR assay on genomic DNA amplified the CDR3 region of rearranged TCR beta genes. On the Illumina HiSeq System, the amplified TCR beta libraries were sequenced as 87-base-pair reads. As for the authors' bioinformatics: A later analysis tallied 75 million to 95 million unique TCR beta chains across the 666 repertoires, and some 10 million of those chains were shared by two or more donors. Raw reads were error-corrected and collapsed into unique sequences by a nearest-neighbor algorithm in which closely related sequences were merged to remove PCR and sequencing errors. To assign V, D and J gene segments, CDR3 sequences were aligned to IMGT reference sequences. For a sequence to be retained, at least a six-nucleotide match to both a V gene segment and a J gene segment was required. A rearrangement was called productive if the CDR3 had no stop codons and remained in frame with V and J, and every other rearrangement was called non-productive. CDR3 was defined according to IMGT convention as the region running from the second conserved V-encoded cysteine to the conserved J-encoded phenylalanine. Sequences without an unambiguous match to a single V gene segment were excluded from the earlier analysis of several hundred of the donors. In an earlier analysis of several hundred of the donors, V segments were called functional above 56.7% productive rearrangements and were called segregating when the between-donor standard deviation exceeded 5%. A statistical classification framework was built to diagnose cytomegalovirus status from the catalog of TCR beta chain sequences. V and J gene assignment, in a later analysis, came from comparing TCR nucleotide sequences with IMGT/GENE-DB human TR gene sequences. In a later analysis, CDR3 sequences and most-parsimonious VDJ recombination scenarios were assigned using the TCRdist pipeline. In a later analysis, every TCR beta chain was defined by the combination of its CDR3 amino acid sequence and its V-gene family, and reads without a unique V-gene family were dropped. A later analysis removed nearly 600 highly shared, low-generation-probability nucleotide sequences to deal with suspected cross-contamination and a sequencing artifact. In a later analysis, a clonal expansion index was calculated for each public chain from normalized within-repertoire ranks of inferred template counts. A later analysis computed generation probabilities with a VDJ recombination model fitted to out-of-frame rearrangements, and checked the results against IGoR. In a later analysis, TCR-TCR, TCR-HLA and TCR-CMV co-occurrence was scored with hypergeometric tests, and a repertoire-size bias correction was applied to TCR pairs. False discovery rates were estimated in a later analysis by permuting HLA or CMV assignments 20 times. In a later analysis, co-occurring TCRs were grouped using DBSCAN, and TCRdist sequence similarity was added for clustering within HLA-allele-positive subsets. Co-occurrence clustering excluded repertoires with fewer than 30,000 or more than 120,000 public chains, plus five with anomalous nucleotide sharing. Sourced from immuneACCESS, this table was stored by TCRdb with only in-frame sequences that have V and J called. A share of the clones is absent; for the studies checked, an unresolved V gene accounts for under half, and the remainder has no known explanation. V, J and clone size are taken as reported in that table, and D and trimming were inferred from the DNA itself. The table for this sample lists fewer than 150,000 clones; about four fifths of them were counted only once. The ten largest clones take up 4% to 5% of the sample.

This entry is derived from a study of cytomegalovirus exposure and HLA in healthy donors (dated 2017 in TCRdb). Regarding the complete study: An earlier analysis of about 560 of the donors reported about 280 Gb of sequence data and 95 million to 130 million unique TCR beta sequences obtained from about 180 million T cells. An early release covering roughly 640 HLA-typed donors comprised approximately 300 gigabases of sequencing data and around 86 million unique TCR sequences. Among the roughly 400 genotyped donors, 81% belonged to the genetic ancestry cluster associated with self-reported Caucasian donors. The study aimed to test whether cataloging public T cell receptors could reveal signatures of past pathogen exposure. The study used immunosequencing to profile the T cell repertoires of 670 or so subjects and linked those repertoires to cytomegalovirus serostatus. Along with the roughly 610-subject first cohort, a separate validation cohort of roughly 110 different subjects was used. The study combined high-throughput TCR immunosequencing, statistical association of individual TCRs with disease status, and machine learning to predict cytomegalovirus infection status. A later analysis re-examined previously published TCR beta repertoires from over 500 donors and added high-resolution HLA genotyping to investigate patterns of TCR occurrence. The later analysis used no new phenotypic data to find candidate immune exposures, relying instead on TCR beta sequences and their occurrence across donors. In an earlier analysis of over 550 of the donors, high-throughput TCR beta sequencing was used to judge whether each TCR beta V gene segment behaved as functional or pseudogenic. Donor age, sex, ethnicity and CMV serostatus were collected together with the repertoire data. A later genetic analysis used genome-wide SNP genotypes for about 65% of the roughly 700 donors, treating that subset as a discovery cohort. All discovery cohort repertoires had been generated using a single sequencing platform. HLA typing covered class I and class II loci at four-digit resolution. The number of typed donors differed by locus: about 629-640 for A, B, C, DRB1 and DQB1; 522 for DQA1; some 590 for DPA1; and some 470 for DPB1. Because of strong linkage in the cohort, four to six DR-DQ haplotypes were treated as single units for association and clustering. On average, around 230,000 unique TCR beta nucleotide sequences were sequenced per donor among 398 genotyped donors of the cohort, with 15% to 20% of those sequences being non-productive. Overall study results and their limits: A further reported finding was that TCR beta sequences accurately predicted the HLA-A and HLA-B alleles for most subjects in the first cohort. Most TCR sequences were seen in very few donors, while some public TCRs were found in many individuals. A later genetic analysis associated a missense DCLRE1C variant with V-gene and J-gene trimming of TCR beta chains, and an independent cohort replicated the association. When HLA alleles, especially DR and DQ, strongly co-occurred, TCR associations were difficult to assign to individual alleles. According to a later genetic analysis, donors in an Asian-associated ancestry cluster had fewer N-insertions in productive TCRs than the roughly 670-donor mean. Compared with equally common non-associated chains, HLA-associated TCR beta chains in a later analysis were more clonally expanded and had lower generation probabilities. In an earlier analysis of a few hundred of the donors, most TCR beta V segments were observed in productive rearrangements about 90% or about 30% of the time, broadly matching IMGT annotations. Because counts were too low, roughly 17 rarely observed V segments, including chromosome 9 orphons, were left out of the earlier analysis of a few hundred of the donors. Presence/absence analyses assumed roughly uniform sequencing depth across donors, an assumption that may not hold. The classifier was reported to diagnose cytomegalovirus status with high specificity and sensitivity in both the original and validation cohorts. According to a later analysis, most CMV-associated TCR beta chains appeared to be HLA-restricted, and the HLA associations seemed to be driven largely by CMV exposure. According to a later analysis, parvovirus B19, influenza, CMV and Epstein-Barr virus appeared linked to several top co-occurrence clusters. A later analysis found that TCR association rates varied across HLA loci, with DRB1 alleles showing the most associated TCRs and HLA-C alleles the fewest. It was suggested by the authors that the approach could potentially be generalized to other disease states and immunological phenotypes. A group of highly shared sequence variants was considered likely to be a technical artifact of the sequencing pipeline. CMV serostatus was the only immune exposure information available for the cohort. The cohort was sequenced for TCR beta chains only, and without alpha or paired-chain data the features that could be detected were limited. In the study, approximately 160 TCR beta chains were listed as associated with cytomegalovirus. Because HLA typing was missing for some donors at each locus, association tests included only the typed subset. Linkage disequilibrium might explain the correlated functional status among segregating V segments, but an unknown experimental factor could not be ruled out. Specific HLA alleles were associated with about 17,000 TCR beta sequences at a false discovery rate of 0.05 in a later analysis. In vitro tests confirmed that a few of the cytomegalovirus-associated TCR beta chains recognize cytomegalovirus antigens. Because the 87-base-pair reads could not distinguish some IMGT-functional V segments, including TRBV6-2 and TRBV6-3, those segments were excluded.

The cohort was made up of approximately 700 healthy bone marrow donors. At the time of sampling, every cohort member was nominally healthy, though immune exposures that went unrecorded were likely present. The donor was CMV seropositive and belonged to the group of around 300 seropositive cohort members. Every donor gave a peripheral blood sample, and the peripheral blood mononuclear cells from that sample were used for TCR beta sequencing. The Qiagen DNeasy Blood Extraction Kit was used to extract genomic DNA from the blood cell samples. As encoded in the germline V gene, CDR1 is SQVTM while CDR2 is ANQGSEA. Trimming removed 7 bases from V and 8 bases from J, leaving 20 bases between the germline ends. The CDR3 has 13 amino acids, counting the end cysteine and phenylalanine. Only the CDR3 region is kept as DNA, spanning 39 bases read in frame from base 1.

Sequencing was done on a sample of PBMCs. This chain joins TRBV29-1 to TRBJ1-2; a tentative D match to TRBD1 spans 6 bases. The clonotype originates from a middle-aged man in good health and CMV-seropositive. The bases are TGCAGCGCGGGAGGGGGGGAAGTGAGGGGCTACACCTTC. This translates into CSAGGGEVRGYTF.